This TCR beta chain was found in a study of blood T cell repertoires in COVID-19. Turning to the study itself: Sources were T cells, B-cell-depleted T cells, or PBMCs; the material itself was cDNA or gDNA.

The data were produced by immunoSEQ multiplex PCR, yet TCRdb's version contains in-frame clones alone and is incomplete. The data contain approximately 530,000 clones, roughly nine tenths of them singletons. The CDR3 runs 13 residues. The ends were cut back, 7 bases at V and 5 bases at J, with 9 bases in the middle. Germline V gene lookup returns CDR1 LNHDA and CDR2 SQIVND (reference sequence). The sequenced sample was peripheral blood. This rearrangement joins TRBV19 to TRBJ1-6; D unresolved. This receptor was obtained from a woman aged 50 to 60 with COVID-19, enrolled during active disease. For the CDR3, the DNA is TGTGCCAGTAACGGTGGTAATAATTCACCCCTCCACTTT. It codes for CASNGGNNSPLHF.